The present entry profiles one TCR beta chain with its context. It lacks a known antigen. Base qualities are not recorded, but no much larger clone differs from it by a single base. The CDR3 runs 13 residues from the cysteine to the phenylalanine. Of all the DNA, just the CDR3 is kept, 39 bases in frame from base 1. Per the germline V gene (reference sequence), SEHNR is the CDR1 and FQNEAQ is the CDR2. The V end gives up 7 bases and the J end 3 bases, leaving 4 bases in the junction not matched to a gene. DNA from CEF-cultured naive and memory CD4+ T cells underwent immunoSEQ TCR-beta sequencing at survey level. Per the authors' processing: During preprocessing, nonproductive sequences were discarded, as were any CDR3s that did not begin with C, did not end with F or W, or were shorter than 7 amino acids. The MANAFEST web app was used to call antigen-specific clonotypes on the basis of expansion compared with the reference and with other culture wells. A clone was considered positive if the clone showed significant expansion compared with the reference culture in 2 of 3 replicate wells at an FDR below 0.05. Positive clones also required significant expansion versus all other tandem wells and an odds ratio above 5. Cultured and uncultured naive and memory CD4+ repertoires were searched for previously identified spike- and CEF-reactive CDR3s. After three terminal residues were trimmed from each end, CDR3 homology was quantified as pairwise Levenshtein distance using the stringdist R package. In TCRdb, the immuneACCESS table is reduced to in-frame sequences with V and J assigned. These tables do not hold every clone; where another copy was compared, an unresolved V gene accounts for under half, and the others remain unexplained. The V and J calls and clone size are taken from that table; D and trimming were inferred from the DNA. This sample has 35,000 or so clones in its table, and 77% of those were observed once. The ten largest clones take up 2.8% of the sample.

To separate naive from memory CD4+ T cells, cryopreserved PBMCs first underwent CD4 enrichment and then EasySep naive CD4+ T cell enrichment. Sorted naive or memory CD4+ T cells (around 100,000) were cultured 1:1 with T cell-depleted PBMCs and CEF peptides for 10 to 11 days. In general, every peptide culture condition was set up in three replicate wells. PBMCs were isolated from leukapheresis product or whole blood by Ficoll-Paque PLUS gradient centrifugation. PBMCs were either used fresh in the expansion assay or cryopreserved at -140 degrees C. The QIAamp Micro DNA Kit was used to extract genomic DNA from the CD4+ T cells. These data belong to a study of CD4 T cells in relation to SARS-CoV-2 and coronaviruses listed by TCRdb under 2021. Turning to the overall study: In the ViraFEST assay, PBMCs were grown with antigen for approximately ten days, and TCR beta CDR3s were then sequenced to identify antigen-specific clonal expansions. Across all 12 patients in the full convalescent cohort, ages ranged from about 20 to 80 years, with a median of 38. Among the roughly twelve convalescent patients, 8 males and 4 females were included, and two of the subjects were Hispanic. Patient-derived lymphoblastoid cell lines were used to map the HLA restriction of shared crossreactive spike epitopes. At the level of individual TCR clonotypes, the study measured memory CD4+ T cell crossreactivity between SARS-CoV-2 spike protein and common cold coronavirus spike proteins. Samples from a few pre-COVID donors and the naive versus memory experiments were sequenced with the Adaptive Biotechnologies TCR-sequencing kit; other data were Illumina-based. For other donors in the study, expansion assays were sequenced with a different, Illumina-based TCR-beta assay.

General conclusions and limits of the study: Crossreactivity analysis was centred on spike protein, so crossreactivity against other viral proteins was not assessed. Memory CD4+ clonotypes crossrecognizing SARS-CoV-2 and at least one common cold coronavirus spike were found in around 71% of donors. Naive versus memory sequencing indicated that memory recall responses, rather than primary responses primed during culture, are detected by the assay. Significantly weaker SARS-CoV-2-driven expansion was shown by crossreactive clones than by monoreactive clones, consistent with antigenic imprinting. The study was limited by small numbers of patients and tested TCRs. No donor contributed both pre-pandemic and post-infection samples, which limited tracing the source of pre-existing responses.

The sequenced sample consisted of memory CD4+ T cells from PBMCs, cultured in vitro. Explained via the paper, the cell subset or site label denotes: memory (non-naive) CD4+ T cells. The rearranged segments are TRBV7-9 and TRBJ2-7; a stretch of 9 junction bases matches TRBD1. The source is an adult with COVID-19. The CDR3 protein sequence reads: CASTPGQGYEQYF. At the DNA level, the sequence is TGTGCCAGCACTCCGGGACAGGGCTACGAGCAGTACTTC.